This TCR beta chain was identified during a study of response to subunit inactivated influenza vaccine. Whole-study results and caveats: Authors suggested each seasonal influenza vaccination recruits few new T cells.

This clonotype has a handful of counts. Its target is not known. TCRdb independently ran MiXCR on the RT-PCR reads; one entry per CDR3 protein. The table lists hundreds of thousands of distinct CDR3 sequences, about a fifth of them singletons, with 10% in the top ten. J lost 4 bases, V lost 6 bases, and 9 bases had no gene match. The CDR3 is made up of 15 amino acids. The chain is built from TRBV12-3 or TRBV12-4 and TRBJ2-1, with 7 positions matching TRBD2. The clonotype originates from a man between 50 and 69 years old who received an inactivated influenza vaccine. The specimen comprised PBMCs from blood, sampled around 22 months after vaccination. The CDR3 DNA sequence: TGTGCCAGCAGCTACAATGGCGGGGGATACAATGAGCAGTTCTTC. As protein: CASSYNGGGYNEQFF.